These 24 T cell receptor beta chains were all obtained from the same sample, sequenced in a study of blood T cell repertoires in COVID-19. The data were produced by immunoSEQ multiplex PCR, yet TCRdb's version contains in-frame clones alone and is incomplete. The sample has 140,000 to 150,000 clones; 70% to 80% are singletons. Sequenced input: peripheral blood. Source of these receptors: a man in his fifties or sixties with acute or convalescent COVID-19.

The gene calls are TRBV11-2 and TRBJ1-6, with 9 bases that match TRBD1. Germline values: CDR1 SGHAT, CDR2 FQNNGV. The CDR3 length is 17 residues. Germline trimming cut 1 base from V and 9 bases from J; bases unmatched to any gene: 10. The CDR3 protein is CASSLVKGSTGGSPLHF. CDR3 sequence (DNA): TGTGCCAGCAGCTTAGTCAAGGGCTCGACAGGGGGTTCACCCCTCCACTTT.

The chain has TRBV3-1 (or the pseudogene TRBV3-2) and TRBJ1-5; D is perhaps TRBD1 (6 bases). The germline CDR1 and CDR2 sequences are LGHDT and YNNKEL (reference sequence). CDR3 size: 14 residues. V lost 0 bases and J 6 bases, leaving 9 bases between the germline ends. CDR3 coding DNA: TGTGCCAGCAGCCAAGATCAGGGGCTTCAGCCCCAGCATTTT. Amino acid sequence: CASSQDQGLQPQHF.

This sequence joins TRBV10-1 and TRBJ2-4, with a weak D call TRBD2 (6 bases). The CDR3 consists of 15 residues. Deletions cut 0 bases from V and 3 bases from J, with 9 bases between. The germline V gene has CDR1 WNHNN and CDR2 SYGVQD (reference sequence). CDR3 DNA: TGCGCCAGCAGTGAGTCTAGGGGAGGCAAAAACATTCAGTACTTC. Encoded protein: CASSESRGGKNIQYF.

The J gene is TRBJ2-4, the V gene TRBV4-1, with D maybe TRBD2 (5 bases). CDR3 length: 15 amino acids. Trimming shortened V by 4 bases and J by 0 bases, and 10 bases separated the two germline ends. Germline CDR1 is MGHRA and CDR2 is YSYEKL. As DNA, the CDR3 is TGCGCCAGCAGCCTCGTCGGACTAGCCAAAAACATTCAGTACTTC. Translated: CASSLVGLAKNIQYF.

The CDR3 DNA reads as TGTGCCATCAGTGAGATTTCTCCAGGGGGCTTGGGTGGCTACACCTTC. As protein: CAISEISPGGLGGYTF. The chain is built from TRBV10-3 and TRBJ1-2; TRBD1 matches 8 bases. V lost 2 bases and J lost 7; bases outside the gene matches: 12. Germline values: CDR1 ENHRY, CDR2 SYGVKD. CDR3 length: 16 residues.

This sequence joins TRBV14 and TRBJ1-3; tentatively, D is TRBD1 (5 bases). CDR1 is SGHDN, CDR2 FVKESK, per germline. V was pared by 3 bases and J by 3 bases, with 18 bases between. The CDR3 loop spans 17 amino acids. This CDR3 is CASSHGLGGIGGNTIYF. CDR3 nucleotide sequence: TGTGCCAGCAGCCACGGCCTTGGGGGGATTGGTGGAAACACCATATATTTT. Based on the CDR3 plus reference TRBV14 and TRBJ1-3, the full variable domain is EAGVTQFPSHSVIEKGQTVTLRCDPISGHDNLYWYRRVMGKEIKFLLHFVKESKQDESGMPNNRFLAERTGGTYSTLKVQPAELEDSGVYFCASSHGLGGIGGNTIYFGEGSWLTVV.

This rearrangement joins TRBV28 to TRBJ1-1, with D hard to call. V lost 1 base, J lost 0 bases, and 24 bases lay in between. Germline-derived CDR1 and CDR2 are MDHEN and SYDVKM. CDR3 length: 20 residues. The DNA of the CDR3 is TGTGCCAGCAGTTTATACGGGGTTAGTGGGGATACCGGTATGAACACTGAAGCTTTCTTT. Translated, it gives CASSLYGVSGDTGMNTEAFF.

This sequence joins TRBV6-5 and TRBJ2-2; D is perhaps TRBD2 (6 bases). The CDR3 totals 13 residues. Trimming took 0 bases from V and 10 from J, leaving 9 bases between them. Germline V CDR1 and CDR2: MNHEY, SVGAGI. CDR3 sequence (DNA): TGTGCCAGCAGTTACTCGGAGGGGCTGGAGCTGTTTTTT. This translates into CASSYSEGLELFF.

The rearrangement joins TRBV3-1 (or the pseudogene TRBV3-2) to TRBJ1-5; D remains ambiguous. Per the germline V gene, CDR1 is LGHDT and CDR2 is YNNKEL (reference sequence). This CDR3 is 12 amino acids long. With 6 bases removed from V and 4 bases from J, the gap between germline ends came to 7 bases. CDR3 in DNA: TGTGCCAGCAGTTACTCAAATCAGCCCCAGCATTTT. It codes for CASSYSNQPQHF.

The V gene is TRBV19, the J gene TRBJ1-5; the D gene is possibly TRBD1 (6 bases). Germline assignment: CDR1 LNHDA and CDR2 SQIVND (reference sequence). V lost 8 bases and J lost 6, with 17 bases in between. The CDR3 has 14 residues. Here the CDR3 reads CASREQGLGQPQHF. The DNA for the CDR3 is TGTGCCAGTCGCGAACAGGGCCTGGGTCAGCCCCAGCATTTT.

V gene TRBV6-5 combines with J gene TRBJ1-5, with a possible D match to TRBD1 (6 bases). Per germline, CDR1 MNHEY and CDR2 SVGAGI. The V and J ends lost 5 bases and 7 bases respectively, with 18 bases between them. This CDR3 spans 15 amino acids. CDR3 residues: CASSQGFRDPQPQHF. In nucleotides, the CDR3 is TGTGCCAGCAGTCAGGGGTTCCGCGATCCCCAGCCCCAGCATTTT.

The genes are TRBV19 and TRBJ1-3; 8 bases are shared with TRBD1. V shed 4 bases, J shed 2 bases, and the junction held 4 bases outside the gene matches. The CDR3 has 15 residues. CDR1 and CDR2 (germline): LNHDA, SQIVND (reference sequence). The CDR3 DNA sequence: TGTGCCAGTAGTAACCAGGGGGCAGCTGGAAACACCATATATTTT. This gives the protein CASSNQGAAGNTIYF.

The chain is built from TRBV12-5 and TRBJ1-5; no clear D gene. Trimming stripped 1 base from V and 0 bases from J, with 13 bases between. Germline lookup yields CDR1 LGHNT and CDR2 FRNRAP. There are 17 residues in the CDR3. This chain's CDR3 is CASGLAPGEVSNQPQHF. The CDR3 coding sequence is TGTGCTAGTGGTTTGGCCCCCGGGGAGGTTAGCAATCAGCCCCAGCATTTT. The variable domain in full, with the rest retrieved from reference TRBV12-5 and TRBJ1-5, is DARVTQTPRHKVTEMGQEVTMRCQPILGHNTVFWYRQTMMQGLELLAYFRNRAPLDDSGMPKDRFSAEMPDATLATLKIQPSEPRDSAVYFCASGLAPGEVSNQPQHFGDGTRLSIL.

The chain recombines TRBV19 with TRBJ2-1; no clear D. Germline values: CDR1 LNHDA, CDR2 SQIVND (reference sequence). The CDR3 consists of 15 residues. V lost 7 bases, J lost 4 bases, and 17 bases lay in between. CDR3 coding DNA: TGTGCCAGTACCCGAGGATCCGGTCTTTACAATGAGCAGTTCTTC. Encoded protein: CASTRGSGLYNEQFF.

The chain is built from TRBV6-5 and TRBJ1-1; D is perhaps TRBD1 (5 bases). The CDR3 length is 14 residues. The germline CDR1 and CDR2 sequences are MNHEY and SVGAGI. V was shortened by 6 bases and J by 0 bases, with 11 bases between the two germline ends. CDR3 in amino acids: CASRLGGLNTEAFF. DNA for the CDR3: TGTGCCAGCAGGTTGGGGGGGTTGAACACTGAAGCTTTCTTT.

The chain couples TRBV30 to TRBJ1-1; D is perhaps TRBD1 (5 bases). The CDR3 spans 14 residues. CDR1 and CDR2 (germline): GTSNPN, SVGIG (reference sequence). V was pared by 2 bases and J by 0 bases, with 10 bases between. The CDR3 nucleotides read TGTGCCTGGAGTAGGACACAGATGAACACTGAAGCTTTCTTT. Residues: CAWSRTQMNTEAFF.

This sequence joins TRBV4-1 and TRBJ1-2, with TRBD1 matching 10 bases. This CDR3 is 15 amino acids long. Germline V gene data show CDR1 as MGHRA and CDR2 as YSYEKL. J gave up 6 bases and V 3 bases, and 7 bases lay outside the gene matches. The CDR3 region is CASSHLGQGRHGYTF. DNA of the CDR3: TGCGCCAGCAGCCATCTGGGACAGGGGCGTCATGGCTACACCTTC.

J is TRBJ2-1 and V is TRBV6-5; TRBD2 matches 12 bases. Losses at the gene ends were 7 bases for V and 8 bases for J; bases not matched to a gene: 3. CDR3 length equals 13 residues. CDR1 is MNHEY and CDR2 is SVGAGI in the germline V gene. The CDR3 region has the DNA TGTGCCAGCAAACTAGCGGGGGGCGATGAGCAGTTCTTC. Translating it yields CASKLAGGDEQFF.

The V gene is TRBV4-1, the J gene TRBJ1-2; TRBD1 aligns across 12 bases. The CDR3 is 16 residues long. The V gene's germline CDR1 is MGHRA and CDR2 YSYEKL. V dropped 5 bases and J dropped 8; count of bases not matched to a gene: 12. The CDR3 is CASSIGRGQGARGYTF. The CDR3 DNA sequence: TGCGCCAGCAGCATAGGCCGGGGACAGGGGGCTCGCGGCTACACCTTC.

The rearrangement uses TRBV2 and TRBJ1-5; TRBD1 matches at 8 bases. CDR3 length equals 14 residues. Trimming at V came to 8 bases and at J to 1 base, leaving 4 bases not matched to a gene. Germline V gene sequence: CDR1 SNHLY, CDR2 FYNNEI. The CDR3 DNA follows: TGTGCCAGCCGGACAGGGTCAAGCAATCAGCCCCAGCATTTT. Amino acid sequence: CASRTGSSNQPQHF.

This clone was recorded a few times. V is TRBV2 and J is TRBJ2-1, with TRBD1 as a possible D gene (5 bases). Germline-derived CDR1 and CDR2 are SNHLY and FYNNEI. The CDR3 has 15 residues. Between the trimmed V and J ends, which lost 5 bases and 7 bases, there was a span of 18 bases. In DNA, the CDR3 is TGTGCCAGCAGTCCGACAGAGCCTACTCATAATGAGCAGTTCTTC. Protein product: CASSPTEPTHNEQFF.

In this sample, this clone turned up once. J is TRBJ2-1 and V is TRBV18, with D tentatively TRBD2 (5 bases). Looked up from germline, CDR1 is KGHSH and CDR2 is LQKENI. Between the trimmed V and J ends, which lost 4 bases and 8 bases, there was a span of 30 bases. This CDR3 has 19 residues. The CDR3 here is CASSRAVRGLKASRHEQFF. Written as DNA, the CDR3 is TGTGCCAGCTCACGTGCAGTCCGGGGATTGAAAGCCTCTCGGCATGAGCAGTTCTTC.

This chain connects TRBV19 to TRBJ1-2; TRBD1 is a possible D gene (5 bases). In germline, CDR1 is LNHDA, CDR2 SQIVND (reference sequence). There are 13 residues in the CDR3. Trimming took off 2 bases at V and 3 bases at J, with 7 bases between the two ends. CDR3 DNA: TGTGCCAGTAGTATAAGGGGCGACTATGGCTACACCTTC. It yields the protein CASSIRGDYGYTF.

This chain uses TRBV10-2 with TRBJ1-2; D gene uncertain. Trimming left V 3 bases short and J 5 bases short, with 16 bases between. The CDR3 has 15 residues. Germline V CDR1 and CDR2: WSHSY, SAAADI. The DNA of the CDR3 is TGCGCCAGCAGTGAAAGTCCCCGAAGAGGGTATGGCTACACCTTC. Amino acid sequence: CASSESPRRGYGYTF.